The 25 T cell receptor beta chains reported below all come from one sample, sequenced in a study of cytomegalovirus exposure and HLA in healthy donors. PCR was performed using 60 Vbeta and 13 Jbeta primers. Measured with immunoSEQ multiplex PCR; TCRdb has only the in-frame clones, and not every one. This table holds around 200,000 clones, 65% to 90% found once. The sequenced material came from PBMCs. Receptors were obtained from a girl aged 10-17 years in good health and CMV-seronegative.

This chain links TRBV19 with TRBJ1-5, with D possibly matching TRBD1 (6 bases). Trimming cost V 4 bases and J 0 bases, with 13 bases left between them. The CDR3 runs to 16 residues. Germline CDR1 is LNHDA and CDR2 is SQIVND (reference sequence). The CDR3: CASSSLGTPSNQPQHF. The CDR3 nucleotides are TGTGCCAGTAGTAGTCTCGGGACACCTAGCAATCAGCCCCAGCATTTT.

V gene TRBV28 combines with J gene TRBJ2-1; D remains unclear. From germline, CDR1 is MDHEN and CDR2 SYDVKM. The CDR3 extends over 14 amino acids. The V and J ends lost 1 base and 11 bases respectively, with 15 bases between them. The CDR3 DNA is TGTGCCAGCAGTTTATTTCCGTTGAACTTGCAGCAGTTCTTC. Translating it yields CASSLFPLNLQQFF.

Only one count was recorded for this clone. This chain joins TRBV29-1 and TRBJ2-2, with a weak D call TRBD1 (6 bases). This CDR3 is 11 amino acids long. Germline V gene sequence: CDR1 SQVTM, CDR2 ANQGSEA. Trimming shortened V by 5 bases and J by 7 bases, and 8 bases separated the two germline ends. CDR3 sequence: CSVRGGGELFF. The DNA of the CDR3 is TGCAGCGTTCGAGGGGGCGGGGAGCTGTTTTTT.

The gene calls are TRBV5-1 and TRBJ1-2, with D unclear. The length of the CDR3 is 15 residues. Germline V gene data show CDR1 as SGHRS and CDR2 as YFSETQ. Trimming stripped 7 bases from V and 4 bases from J, with 20 bases between. CDR3 nucleotides: TGCGCCAGCCGTTCACCTGAGCATAGCAGCTATGGCTACACCTTC. It specifies CASRSPEHSSYGYTF.

This clone has a handful of counts. The genes are TRBV6-5 and TRBJ2-5; the D is unclear. The end of the DNA fits TRBJ2-7 better, so the J call may be wrong. This CDR3 is built from 11 residues. Germline CDR1 MNHEY, CDR2 SVGAGI. The CDR3 bases are TGTGCCAGCAGTTCTAACTACGAGCAGTACTTC. It translates to CASSSNYEQYF.

The rearrangement joins TRBV28 to TRBJ2-2, with 10 bases identical to TRBD2. In germline, CDR1 is MDHEN, CDR2 SYDVKM. There are 15 residues in the CDR3. Trimming cost V 6 bases and J 5 bases; bases outside gene matches: 6. CDR3 nucleotide sequence: TGTGCCAGCAGAAGAGCGGGAGGGCTTACCGGGGAGCTGTTTTTT. Amino acid sequence: CASRRAGGLTGELFF.

The chain links TRBV18 to TRBJ1-5; D perhaps matches TRBD1 (6 bases). Trimming left V 3 bases short and J 4 bases short, with 13 bases between. This CDR3 is 15 amino acids long. The germline V gene encodes CDR1 KGHSH and CDR2 LQKENI. CDR3 sequence: CASSPDRQPNQPQHF. The CDR3 region has the DNA TGTGCCAGCTCACCTGACAGGCAGCCAAATCAGCCCCAGCATTTT.

The gene calls are TRBV28 and TRBJ2-7, with 7 bases identical to TRBD2. CDR3 length: 15 amino acids. V lost 4 bases, J lost 0 bases, and 6 bases stayed unmatched. Germline V lookup: CDR1 MDHEN, CDR2 SYDVKM. CDR3 in DNA: TGTGCCAGCAGTTGGCTAGCGGTGAGCTCCTACGAGCAGTACTTC. Its protein product is CASSWLAVSSYEQYF.

V gene TRBV7-9 combines with J gene TRBJ2-7; D remains unclear. CDR1 and CDR2 from the germline V gene are SEHNR and FQNEAQ (reference sequence). Between the trimmed V and J ends, which lost 4 bases and 3 bases, there was a span of 22 bases. This CDR3 contains 17 residues. The CDR3 region has the DNA TGTGCCAGCAGCTCCCCGTTACGGGTCTCCCCGAACTACGAGCAGTACTTC. Its protein product is CASSSPLRVSPNYEQYF. Together with reference TRBV7-9 and TRBJ2-7, the CDR3 gives the full variable domain: DTGVSQNPRHKITKRGQNVTFRCDPISEHNRLYWYRQTLGQGPEFLTYFQNEAQLEKSRLLSDRFSAERPKGSFSTLEIQRTEQGDSAMYLCASSSPLRVSPNYEQYFGPGTRLTVT.

The rearrangement uses TRBV28 and TRBJ2-7, with 9 nucleotides matching TRBD2. V lost 5 bases and J lost 2; bases outside the gene matches: 7. CDR1 and CDR2 from the germline V gene are MDHEN and SYDVKM. The CDR3 contains 15 residues. The CDR3 bases are TGTGCCAGCAGTCAGCCGGGACTAGCCCCCTACGAGCAGTACTTC. Its protein is CASSQPGLAPYEQYF.

The rearrangement joins TRBV18 to TRBJ2-2; 7 bases are shared with TRBD1. Germline trimming cut 3 bases from V and 1 base from J; bases unmatched to any gene: 5. Germline CDR1 and CDR2: KGHSH and LQKENI. The CDR3 spans 16 residues. CDR3 in DNA: TGTGCCAGCTCACCCTCTGGGACAGAGAACACCGGGGAGCTGTTTTTT. This encodes CASSPSGTENTGELFF.

V and J are TRBV2 and TRBJ1-5; TRBD1 might be the D (5 bases). V was shortened by 1 base and J by 6 bases, with 13 bases between the two germline ends. The length of the CDR3 is 15 residues. Germline V CDR1 and CDR2: SNHLY, FYNNEI. DNA for the CDR3: TGTGCCAGCAGTGAAGGGGCAGGGTCTGGTCAGCCCCAGCATTTT. It encodes CASSEGAGSGQPQHF.

V gene TRBV28 combines with J gene TRBJ2-6; no clear D gene. Trimming stripped 3 bases from V and 4 bases from J, with 22 bases between. Germline CDR1 MDHEN, CDR2 SYDVKM. The CDR3 consists of 19 residues. CDR3 residues: CASSFRPLELVVGANVLTF. The CDR3 DNA reads TGTGCCAGCAGTTTTAGGCCCCTAGAGTTAGTGGTGGGGGCCAACGTCCTGACTTTC.

The V call is TRBV19, the J call TRBJ1-1; 9 positions match TRBD1. Germline V gene data show CDR1 as LNHDA and CDR2 as SQIVND (reference sequence). J gave up 1 base and V 4 bases, and 1 base lay outside the gene matches. CDR3 length: 14 residues. In DNA form, the CDR3 reads TGTGCCAGTAGTAAGGGACAGGGGAACACTGAAGCTTTCTTT. Amino acid sequence: CASSKGQGNTEAFF.

The chain links TRBV7-9 to TRBJ1-2; 7 positions agree with TRBD1. This CDR3 contains 16 residues. J was trimmed by 4 bases and V by 5 bases; bases with no gene match: 13. From germline, CDR1 is SEHNR and CDR2 FQNEAQ (reference sequence). The CDR3 nucleotides read TGTGCCAGCAGCCCTCTCGCGGCAGGGGGATTCTATGGCTACACCTTC. Translated, it gives CASSPLAAGGFYGYTF.

This clone was found once. The V call is TRBV2, the J call TRBJ1-2; tentative D call: TRBD1 (6 bases). With 8 bases removed from V and 4 bases from J, the gap between germline ends came to 17 bases. The CDR3 covers 14 residues. Germline V CDR1 and CDR2: SNHLY, FYNNEI. CDR3 amino acids: CASHRGQNLYGYTF. CDR3 DNA: TGTGCCAGCCACCGAGGACAGAACCTCTATGGCTACACCTTC. The full variable domain, its missing parts supplied by reference TRBV2 and TRBJ1-2, is EPEVTQTPSHQVTQMGQEVILRCVPISNHLYFYWYRQILGQKVEFLVSFYNNEISEKSEIFDDQFSVERPDGSNFTLKIRSTKLEDSAMYFCASHRGQNLYGYTFGSGTRLTVV.

The chain carries TRBV28 and TRBJ2-7, with 9 bases that match TRBD2. The CDR3 runs 19 residues. V trimming: 3 bases; J trimming: 1 base; junction bases outside the gene matches: 16. CDR1 is MDHEN and CDR2 is SYDVKM in the germline V gene. The CDR3 DNA sequence: TGTGCCAGCAGTTTCCCCCCGGGGCTAGCGGGACTCATTTCCTACGAGCAGTACTTC. Protein product: CASSFPPGLAGLISYEQYF.

The DNA of the CDR3 is TGTGCCAGCAGCCTCAGAGCCGGACTAGCGGGGGGAAATGAGCAGTTCTTC. This gives the protein CASSLRAGLAGGNEQFF. V is TRBV7-2 and J is TRBJ2-1; the match to TRBD2 covers 14 bases. V shed 5 bases, J shed 7 bases, and the junction held 10 bases outside the gene matches. The germline CDR1 and CDR2 sequences are SGHTA and FQGNSA. This CDR3 comprises 17 residues.

V is TRBV6-5 and J is TRBJ1-2; D is ambiguous. Germline V lookup: CDR1 MNHEY, CDR2 SVGAGI. This CDR3 region has 13 residues. V shed 2 bases and J shed 8 bases, with 12 bases lying between them. The CDR3 nucleotides are TGTGCCAGCAGTTACGAGGCCTTCCGGGGCTACACCTTC. It specifies CASSYEAFRGYTF.

The CDR3 reads CASSLVINQPQHF. DNA for the CDR3: TGTGCCAGCAGCTTAGTCATCAATCAGCCCCAGCATTTT. The V and J genes are TRBV7-2 and TRBJ1-5; no clear D. CDR1 and CDR2 (germline): SGHTA, FQGNSA. The V gene lost 1 base and the J gene lost 3 bases, with 4 bases spanning the gap. The CDR3 is 13 amino acids.

The chain couples TRBV30 to TRBJ1-6; tentative D call: TRBD1 (5 bases). Germline V gene lookup returns CDR1 GTSNPN and CDR2 SVGIG (reference sequence). The V end lost 0 bases, the J end lost 7 bases, and 7 bases lay between the germline ends. CDR3 length: 13 residues. The CDR3 nucleotides are TGTGCCTGGAGTGTGGCAGGGAATTCACCCCTCCACTTT. Translated: CAWSVAGNSPLHF. Together with reference TRBV30 and TRBJ1-6, the CDR3 gives the full variable domain: SQTIHQWPATLVQPVGSPLSLECTVEGTSNPNLYWYRQAAGRGLQLLFYSVGIGQISSEVPQNLSASRPQDRQFILSSKKLLLSDSGFYLCAWSVAGNSPLHFGNGTRLTVT.

This clone appeared a few times. The rearrangement joins TRBV5-6 to TRBJ2-7; 9 bases fit TRBD1. There are 14 residues in the CDR3. V shed 4 bases, J shed 5 bases, and the junction held 7 bases outside the gene matches. The germline gives CDR1 SGHDT, CDR2 YYEEEE. The CDR3: CASSQGQGLDEQYF. DNA for the CDR3: TGTGCCAGCAGCCAGGGACAGGGTCTAGACGAGCAGTACTTC.

This clone was recorded once. The CDR3 DNA reads as TGTGCCAGTAGTGTACAGGGCGTGGATTCACCCCTCCACTTT. Translating it yields CASSVQGVDSPLHF. This sequence joins TRBV19 and TRBJ1-6, with D possibly being TRBD1 (6 bases). Looked up from germline, CDR1 is LNHDA and CDR2 is SQIVND (reference sequence). This CDR3 region has 14 residues. V gave up 5 bases and J gave up 8 bases, with 13 bases separating them.

The rearrangement links TRBV28 to TRBJ1-4, with D maybe TRBD1 (5 bases). The CDR3 spans 14 residues. The V and J ends lost 11 bases and 4 bases respectively, with 17 bases between them. Germline V lookup: CDR1 MDHEN, CDR2 SYDVKM. CDR3 sequence reads: CAFISGSVNEKLFF. For the CDR3, the DNA is TGTGCCTTCATTTCAGGGTCAGTTAATGAAAAACTGTTTTTT.

This clone was observed a few times. The chain couples TRBV4-1 to TRBJ1-2; 10 positions agree with TRBD1. From germline, CDR1 is MGHRA and CDR2 YSYEKL. V lost 0 bases, J lost 6 bases, and 1 base stayed unmatched. CDR3 length: 14 amino acids. CDR3 nucleotides: TGCGCCAGCAGCCAAGAGGACAGGGGGGATGGCTACACCTTC. Protein: CASSQEDRGDGYTF.